The entry that follows covers one TCR beta chain sequence. The ends lost 5 bases at V and 8 bases at J; junction bases unmatched: 4. The V gene's germline CDR1 is LNHDA and CDR2 SQIVND (reference sequence). This CDR3 is built from 14 residues. Clones were read by immunoSEQ multiplex PCR, and TCRdb kept only the in-frame ones, dropping some. The data contain about 140,000 clones, approximately 95% of them singletons. These data come from a study of T cell responses to AZD1222 COVID-19 vaccine. The chain recombines TRBV19 with TRBJ1-5, with 12 nucleotides matching TRBD1. The sample here was peripheral blood, taken on day 0 of MenACWY control vaccination. The clonotype was recovered from an adult in good health. In nucleotides, the CDR3 is TGTGCCAGTAGTGAGGGGACAGGGGGCGAGCCCCAGCATTTT. Residues: CASSEGTGGEPQHF.